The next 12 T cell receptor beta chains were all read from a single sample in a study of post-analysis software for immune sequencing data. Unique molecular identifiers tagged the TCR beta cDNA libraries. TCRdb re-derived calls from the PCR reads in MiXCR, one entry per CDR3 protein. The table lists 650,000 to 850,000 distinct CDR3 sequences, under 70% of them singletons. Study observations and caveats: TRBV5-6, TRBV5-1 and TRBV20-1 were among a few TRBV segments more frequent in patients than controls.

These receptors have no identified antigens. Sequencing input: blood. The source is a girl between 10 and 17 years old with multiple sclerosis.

The CDR3 DNA reads TGTGCCAGCCGTCTTGGCGGGAGGGCCGATGAGGGCGTCTACGAGCAGTACTTC. Its protein is CASRLGGRADEGVYEQYF. V gene TRBV3-1 combines with J gene TRBJ2-7, with 9 bases matching TRBD2. Germline-derived CDR1 and CDR2 are LGHDT and YNNKEL (reference sequence). The CDR3 spans 18 residues. The J segment lost 3 bases and the V segment lost 8 bases, leaving 20 bases of the junction unmatched.

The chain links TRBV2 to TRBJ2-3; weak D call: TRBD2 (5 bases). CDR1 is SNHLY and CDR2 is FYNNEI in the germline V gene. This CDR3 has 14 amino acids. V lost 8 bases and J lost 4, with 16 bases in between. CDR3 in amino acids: CASSGSGWADTQYF. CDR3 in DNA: TGTGCCAGCTCGGGGTCAGGTTGGGCAGATACGCAGTATTTT.

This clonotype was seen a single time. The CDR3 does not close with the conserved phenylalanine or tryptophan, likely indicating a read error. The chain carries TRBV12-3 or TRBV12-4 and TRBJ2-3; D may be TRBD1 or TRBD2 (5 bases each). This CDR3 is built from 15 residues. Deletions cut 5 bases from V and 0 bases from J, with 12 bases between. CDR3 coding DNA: TGTGCCAGCAGTACCCCGGGACCGAGCACAGATACGCAGTATTCT. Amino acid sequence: CASSTPGPSTDTQYS.

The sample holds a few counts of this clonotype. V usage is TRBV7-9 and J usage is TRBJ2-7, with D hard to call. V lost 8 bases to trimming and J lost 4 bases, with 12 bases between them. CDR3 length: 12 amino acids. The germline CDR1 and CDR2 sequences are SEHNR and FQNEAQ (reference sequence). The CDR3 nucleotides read TGTGCCAGCCGGGCCGAGGATTACGAGCAGTACTTC. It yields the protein CASRAEDYEQYF.

As DNA, the CDR3 is TGTGCCTGCGACAGGGAAGGGGGGGGAACCTACGAGCAGTACTTC. This translates into CACDREGGGTYEQYF. The chain combines TRBV30 with TRBJ2-7; D assignment may be TRBD1 or TRBD2 (7 bases each). This CDR3 contains 15 residues. Germline V gene data show CDR1 as GTSNPN and CDR2 as SVGIG (reference sequence). The germline V and J ends were trimmed by 6 bases and 2 bases, with 20 bases remaining between them.

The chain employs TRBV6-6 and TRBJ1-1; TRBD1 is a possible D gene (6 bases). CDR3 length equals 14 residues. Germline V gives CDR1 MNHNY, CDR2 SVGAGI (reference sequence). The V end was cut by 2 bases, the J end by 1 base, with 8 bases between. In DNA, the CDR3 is TGTGCCAGCAGTTACCTAGGGGGGAACACTGAAGCTTTCTTT. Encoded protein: CASSYLGGNTEAFF.

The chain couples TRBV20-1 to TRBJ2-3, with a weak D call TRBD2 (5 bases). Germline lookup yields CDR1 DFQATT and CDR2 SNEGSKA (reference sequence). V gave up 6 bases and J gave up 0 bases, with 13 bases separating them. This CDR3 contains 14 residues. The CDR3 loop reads CSAGVPVSTDTQYF. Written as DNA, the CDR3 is TGCAGTGCCGGGGTCCCCGTTAGCACAGATACGCAGTATTTT.

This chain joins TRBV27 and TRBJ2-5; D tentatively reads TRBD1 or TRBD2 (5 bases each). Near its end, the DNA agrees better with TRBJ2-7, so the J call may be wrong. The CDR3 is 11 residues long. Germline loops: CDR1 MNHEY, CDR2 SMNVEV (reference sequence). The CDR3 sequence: CASSRDHEQYF. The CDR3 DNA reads TGTGCCAGCAGCAGGGACCACGAGCAGTACTTC.

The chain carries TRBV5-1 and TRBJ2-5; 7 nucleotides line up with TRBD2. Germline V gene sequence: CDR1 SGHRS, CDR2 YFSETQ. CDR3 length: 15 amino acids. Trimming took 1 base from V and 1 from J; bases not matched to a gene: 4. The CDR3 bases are TGCGCCAGCAGCTTGACCCAGCGGGGCCAAGAGACCCAGTACTTC. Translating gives CASSLTQRGQETQYF.

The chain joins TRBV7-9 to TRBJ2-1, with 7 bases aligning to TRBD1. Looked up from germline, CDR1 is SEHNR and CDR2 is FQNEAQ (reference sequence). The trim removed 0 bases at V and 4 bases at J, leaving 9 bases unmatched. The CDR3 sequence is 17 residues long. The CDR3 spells CASSLAARAQGYNEQFF. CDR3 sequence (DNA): TGTGCCAGCAGCTTAGCGGCCCGGGCACAGGGGTACAATGAGCAGTTCTTC.

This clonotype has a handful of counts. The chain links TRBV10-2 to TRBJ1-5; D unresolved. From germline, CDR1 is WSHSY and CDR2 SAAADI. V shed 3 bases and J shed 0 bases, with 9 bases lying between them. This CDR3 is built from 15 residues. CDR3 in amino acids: CASSDRAASNQPQHF. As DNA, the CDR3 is TGCGCCAGCAGTGATCGGGCTGCTAGCAATCAGCCCCAGCATTTT.

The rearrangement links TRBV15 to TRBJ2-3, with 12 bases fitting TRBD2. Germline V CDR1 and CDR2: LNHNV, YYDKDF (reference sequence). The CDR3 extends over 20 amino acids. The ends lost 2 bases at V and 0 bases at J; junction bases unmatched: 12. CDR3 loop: CATSRPGTSGRILSTDTQYF. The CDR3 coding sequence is TGTGCCACCAGCAGACCAGGCACTAGCGGGAGGATTCTTAGCACAGATACGCAGTATTTT.